This passage covers 8 T cell receptor beta chains from one sample sequenced in a study of cytomegalovirus exposure and HLA in healthy donors. The PCR made use of 60 Vbeta and 13 Jbeta primers. Profiled with immunoSEQ multiplex PCR; TCRdb holds only in-frame clones, not every one. Reported are more than 90,000 clones; the ten largest clones contain around 7%. The sample was PBMCs. Receptors were obtained from a man aged 35 to 55 in good health and CMV-seropositive.

Considering frequency, this clone is medium-sized (0.01 to 0.1%). The chain links TRBV28 to TRBJ2-3, with 8 bases lining up with TRBD2. The V segment lost 4 bases and the J segment 5 bases; nucleotides outside the gene matches: 2. The CDR3 extends over 13 amino acids. Germline V gives CDR1 MDHEN, CDR2 SYDVKM. This CDR3 is CASSSLAGDTQYF. CDR3 sequence (DNA): TGTGCCAGCAGTTCCCTAGCGGGAGATACGCAGTATTTT.

The V gene is TRBV6-5, the J gene TRBJ2-7; TRBD2 is a possible D gene (5 bases). The CDR3 is 11 residues long. CDR1 is MNHEY, CDR2 SVGAGI, per germline. V shed 5 bases and J shed 5 bases, with 7 bases lying between them. The CDR3 protein is CASSLGDEQYF. The CDR3 coding sequence is TGTGCCAGCAGTCTCGGGGACGAGCAGTACTTC.

The chain recombines TRBV18 with TRBJ1-3; D unclear. The ends were cut back, 3 bases at V and 0 bases at J, with 15 bases in the middle. CDR1 is KGHSH, CDR2 LQKENI, per germline. CDR3 length: 17 residues. The DNA of the CDR3 is TGTGCCAGCTCACCCGTCCAACAGTTGCTCTCTGGAAACACCATATATTTT. Amino acid sequence: CASSPVQQLLSGNTIYF.

Its frequency marks this clone as medium-sized. The chain carries TRBV5-8 and TRBJ1-1, with D possibly TRBD1 on 5 matching bases. Trimming took 0 bases from V and 6 from J, leaving 18 bases between them. The germline V gene has CDR1 SGHTS and CDR2 YDEGEE. The CDR3 runs 16 residues. CDR3 sequence (DNA): TGTGCCAGCAGCTTGGGATCGCGGAGGGGCGCGGCTGAAGCTTTCTTT. Translated, it gives CASSLGSRRGAAEAFF.

This chain links TRBV6-6 with TRBJ2-7, with a tentative D call TRBD1 (5 bases). This CDR3 has 15 residues. V lost 1 base and J lost 2, with 12 bases in between. Germline V gene lookup returns CDR1 MNHNY and CDR2 SVGAGI (reference sequence). The CDR3, as DNA: TGTGCCAGCAGTTACTTAGGGGTCCCTACCTACGAGCAGTACTTC. Translating it yields CASSYLGVPTYEQYF.

V and J are TRBV10-3 and TRBJ2-3, with 11 bases matching TRBD2. Germline V CDR1 and CDR2: ENHRY, SYGVKD. V lost 3 bases, J lost 2 bases, and 13 bases stayed unmatched. The CDR3 consists of 19 residues. CDR3 sequence reads: CAISDVAGGPKGHTDTQYF. The CDR3 nucleotides read TGTGCCATCAGTGACGTAGCGGGAGGGCCTAAAGGACACACAGATACGCAGTATTTT.

The chain joins TRBV5-1 to TRBJ2-1; 15 bases line up with TRBD2. Germline V gives CDR1 SGHRS, CDR2 YFSETQ. V shed 2 bases and J 5 bases; nucleotides not matched to a gene: 5. The length of the CDR3 is 17 residues. The CDR3 bases are TGCGCCAGCAGCTTAAGGACTAGCGGGAGGGCCAACAATGAGCAGTTCTTC. Encoded protein: CASSLRTSGRANNEQFF.

This CDR3 reads CASSQDRGIETQYF. The CDR3 region has the DNA TGTGCCAGCAGCCAGGACAGGGGAATTGAGACCCAGTACTTC. V and J are TRBV11-1 and TRBJ2-5, with 9 bases matching TRBD1. This CDR3 contains 14 residues. V shed 5 bases, J shed 5 bases, and the junction held 6 bases outside the gene matches. Germline V lookup: CDR1 SGHAT, CDR2 FQDESV (reference sequence).